This record concerns one T cell receptor beta chain sequence. No antigen is known for it. This sample is part of a study of radiation and T cells in renal cell carcinoma. Study-level findings and limits: Baseline intratumoral clonotype presence is unknown without pretreatment biopsies.

Germline V gives CDR1 MNHEY, CDR2 SVGAGI. This CDR3 has 15 residues. The V gene lost 2 bases and the J gene lost 7 bases, with 15 bases spanning the gap. Time point in this sample: blood 2 weeks post-SBRT. The treatment was: 15 Gy SBRT to primary tumor, nephrectomy 4 weeks later. Sequencing was performed with immunoSEQ multiplex PCR; in TCRdb, only in-frame clones are kept and a portion is missing. The data hold around 120,000 clones, with around four fifths observed a single time. The sequencing used blood, collected from a patient whose treatment included radiotherapy and nephrectomy. V is TRBV6-5 and J is TRBJ1-5; D gene uncertain. This TCR was sampled from a woman aged 55-75 years with renal cell carcinoma. The CDR3 here is CASSYKGPFWQPQHF. CDR3 DNA sequence: TGTGCCAGCAGTTACAAAGGGCCCTTTTGGCAGCCCCAGCATTTT.